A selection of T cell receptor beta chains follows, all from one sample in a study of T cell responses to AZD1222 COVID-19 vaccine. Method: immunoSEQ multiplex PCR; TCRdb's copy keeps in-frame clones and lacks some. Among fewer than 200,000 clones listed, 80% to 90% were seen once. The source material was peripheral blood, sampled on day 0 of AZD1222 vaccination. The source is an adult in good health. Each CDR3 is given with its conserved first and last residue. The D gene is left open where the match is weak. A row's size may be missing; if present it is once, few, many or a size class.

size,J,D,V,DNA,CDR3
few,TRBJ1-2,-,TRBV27,TGTGCCAGCAGCCCTTCGGGGACGGCTTCCTCCAGCTACACCTTC,CASSPSGTASSSYTF
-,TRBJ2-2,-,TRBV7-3,TGTGCCAGCAGCCCCACCGGAGGGACGAACACCGGGGAGCTGTTTTTT,CASSPTGGTNTGELFF
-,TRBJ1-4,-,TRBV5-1,TGCGCCAGCAGCTTGGGGATTACGGGGGAAAAACTGTTTTTT,CASSLGITGEKLFF
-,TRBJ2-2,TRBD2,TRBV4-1,TGCGCCAGCAGCCAGGGTGGCGGGAGGACGAACACCGGGGAGCTGTTTTTT,CASSQGGGRTNTGELFF
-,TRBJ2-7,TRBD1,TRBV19,TGTGCCAGTAGCGACAGGGCGTCCTACGAGCAGTACTTC,CASSDRASYEQYF
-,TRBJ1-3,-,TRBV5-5,TGTGCCAGCAGCTTTGGGGGAGGAAACACCATATATTTT,CASSFGGGNTIYF
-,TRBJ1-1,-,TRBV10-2,TGCGCCAGCAGTGAGTCATGGGATGGGGCCCCTGAAGCTTTCTTT,CASSESWDGAPEAFF
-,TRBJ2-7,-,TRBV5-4,TGTGCCAGCAGCTTGGGCGGCGGGTTTTCCTACGAGCAGTACTTC,CASSLGGGFSYEQYF
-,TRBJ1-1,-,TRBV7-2,TGTGCCAGCAGGGAGGGACGGAGCGATTTAAAAGCTTTCTTT,CASREGRSDLKAFF
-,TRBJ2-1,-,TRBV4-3,TGCGCCAGCAGCCCTGGCAGTTCCTACAATGAGCAGTTCTTC,CASSPGSSYNEQFF
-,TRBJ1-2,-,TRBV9,TGTGCCAGCAGCCGGGACACTCTCTATGGCTACACCTTC,CASSRDTLYGYTF